This TCR beta chain was recorded in a study of vaccination effects on CD4 cells after COVID-19. Antigen-specific CD4+ T cells were first expanded with viral peptide pools by the ViraFEST assay and only then sequenced. Isolation of CD4+ T cells took place after approximately 10 days of culture. Using immunoSEQ multiplex PCR, the repertoire was profiled, and TCRdb retains in-frame clones only, with some absent. There are some 59,000 clones in the sample; around 86% occur only once, and 2% to 2.5% lies in the top ten. The V segment lost 4 bases and the J segment 1 base; nucleotides outside the gene matches: 4. Germline V gene lookup returns CDR1 SGHRS and CDR2 YFSETQ. The CDR3 spans 15 residues. Turning to this clone: What it recognizes is unknown.

The TCR originated in a human donor who received a COVID-19 vaccine. The chain employs TRBV5-1 and TRBJ2-2, with 7 nucleotides matching TRBD2. The source material was CD4+ T cells from PBMCs cultured with HCoV-229E spike peptides, sampled before COVID-19 vaccination. The CDR3 is CASSGGGLNTGELFF. The DNA of the CDR3 is TGCGCCAGCAGCGGGGGGGGATTGAACACCGGGGAGCTGTTTTTT.